Reported below is one T cell receptor (beta chain). Its antigen is currently unknown. This entry belongs to a study of Ad26.COV2.S vaccination and SARS-CoV-2 variants. Repertoires were generated with immunoSEQ multiplex PCR, while TCRdb's copy carries only in-frame clones and drops some. The sample shows 85,000 to 95,000 clones, 82% of them seen only once. Notes on the study in general: Vaccine recipients had higher spike-specific TCR breadth than placebo recipients. Placebo recipients and vaccine recipients were similar in non-spike TCR breadth. Reports say spike-specific CD8+ and CD4+ T cell responses covered substantial breadth after vaccination.

Unmatched junction bases numbered 15, after V lost 4 bases and J lost 11 bases. CDR3 length: 14 residues. Germline V gene sequence: CDR1 SGHDT, CDR2 YYEEEE. The sample consisted of peripheral blood, taken after recovery from COVID-19. This chain joins TRBV5-6 and TRBJ2-7; 7 bases line up with TRBD2. This receptor was taken from a human donor who had recovered from COVID-19. CDR3 sequence (DNA): TGTGCCAGCAGCGACGGACTAGGACTGAGGGTGGAGTACTTC. Translation: CASSDGLGLRVEYF. Full variable domain (outside the CDR3, taken from reference TRBV5-6 and TRBJ2-7): DAGVTQSPTHLIKTRGQQVTLRCSPKSGHDTVSWYQQALGQGPQFIFQYYEEEERQRGNFPDRFSGHQFPNYSSELNVNALLLGDSALYLCASSDGLGLRVEYFGPGTRLTVT.